This T cell receptor (beta chain) is from a study of blood T cell repertoires in COVID-19. This CDR3 region has 15 residues. The germline V gene encodes CDR1 SQVTM and CDR2 ANQGSEA. V lost 1 base, J lost 8 bases, and 7 bases stayed unmatched. In this sample, this clone turned up a few times. Only in-frame clones appear in the TCRdb table, and some are missing; sequencing was by immunoSEQ multiplex PCR. Of 100,000 or so clones listed, over 85% are singletons. The chain is built from TRBV29-1 and TRBJ2-2, with TRBD1 identical over 10 bases. The specimen sequenced was peripheral blood. This TCR derives from a man between 70 and 80 years old with acute or convalescent COVID-19. CDR3 residues: CSVEGRDRGIGELFF. Written as DNA, the CDR3 is TGCAGCGTTGAAGGCCGGGACAGGGGAATAGGGGAGCTGTTTTTT.